This T cell receptor (beta chain) was profiled in a study of response to subunit inactivated influenza vaccine. Notes on this clonotype: Antigen specificity is unknown.

TCRdb independently ran MiXCR on the RT-PCR reads; one entry per CDR3 protein. The sample holds fewer than 750,000 distinct CDR3 sequences; approximately 14% are singletons and the top ten take over 8.5%. Overall study findings and caveats: That few new T cells are recruited by each seasonal influenza vaccination was the authors' suggestion.

Per the germline V gene, CDR1 is KGHSH and CDR2 is LQKENI. This CDR3 comprises 16 residues. Trimming stripped 0 bases from V and 1 base from J, with 12 bases between. The source is a man aged 50 to 59 who received an inactivated influenza vaccine. V gene TRBV18 combines with J gene TRBJ1-1; maybe TRBD1 (5 bases). Sample: PBMCs from blood, taken approximately 13 days after vaccination. The chain's CDR3 is CASSPPGGGRNTEAFF. The DNA for the CDR3 is TGTGCCAGCTCACCACCGGGGGGAGGAAGGAACACTGAAGCTTTCTTT.